These 5 T cell receptor beta chains were all obtained from the same sample, sequenced in a study of molecular identifiers for immune sequencing clone quantification. TCRdb re-analysed the PCR reads in MiXCR, keeping a single row per CDR3 protein. The profile shows 250,000 to 350,000 distinct CDR3 sequences, about 22% of them singletons. The sequenced material came from naive CD8+ T cells from blood, with Jurkat cell RNA spiked in. Subset defined: FACS-sorted CD8+CD4-CCR7+CD45RA+ naive T cells. The receptors stem from a human donor in good health. Some libraries in this study had Jurkat cell RNA spiked in.

With respect to this clonotype: A read error is possible here, since a much larger clone lies one base away. The rearrangement links TRBV13 to TRBJ1-6; D not certain. Germline values: CDR1 PRHDT, CDR2 FYEKMQ (reference sequence). This CDR3 spans 15 amino acids. Deletions cut 3 bases from V and 9 bases from J, with 15 bases between. The CDR3 nucleotides are TGTGCCAGCAGCTTCCGCGGGCTCGGGAGTTCACCCCTCCACTTT. Encoded protein: CASSFRGLGSSPLHF.

This clonotype was counted a single time. The V gene is TRBV12-3 or TRBV12-4, the J gene TRBJ2-5; 7 bases match TRBD1. V lost 2 bases to trimming and J lost 1 base; unmatched junction nucleotides: 4. The CDR3 totals 15 residues. The chain's CDR3 is CASSLIQGTQETQYF. The CDR3 DNA sequence: TGTGCCAGCAGTTTAATACAGGGGACCCAAGAGACCCAGTACTTC.

There are many counts of this clonotype. The rearrangement links TRBV7-9 to TRBJ1-1; 8 nucleotides match TRBD1. The CDR3 length is 11 residues. J was trimmed by 13 bases and V by 9 bases; bases with no gene match: 10. Germline-derived CDR1 and CDR2 are SEHNR and FQNEAQ (reference sequence). This CDR3 is CASTSTGEGFF. The CDR3 DNA reads as TGTGCCAGTACTTCGACAGGGGAGGGTTTCTTT.

This clonotype was recorded only once. It may be a read error: a sequence one base away is much more abundant. The rearrangement uses TRBV4-3 and TRBJ2-5; D assignment may be TRBD1 or TRBD2 (5 bases each). The CDR3 spans 13 residues. Germline lookup yields CDR1 LGHNA and CDR2 YSLEER. The CDR3 nucleotides read TGCGCCAGCAGCCCGCCTGGGGGAGAGGCCCAGTACTTC. It yields the protein CASSPPGGEAQYF.

A note on this clonotype: A much larger clone differs from this one at a single base, so this may be a read error. The chain carries TRBV6-5 and TRBJ2-6, with TRBD1 identical over 7 bases. The V gene's germline CDR1 is MNHEY and CDR2 SVGAGI. The CDR3 runs 15 residues. The CDR3 bases are TGTGCCAGCACCCCCGACAGGGCTGGGGTCAACGTCCTGACTTTC. Its translation: CASTPDRAGVNVLTF.